This is a list of T cell receptor beta chains from one sample in a study of T cells in Graves' hyperthyroidism and ophthalmopathy. In TCRdb, the multiplex PCR reads were re-called with MiXCR into one record per CDR3 protein. The sample records 650,000 to 750,000 distinct CDR3 sequences, about 14% being singletons. The specimen sequenced was blood. The receptors were sampled from a woman aged 18 to 35 with Graves' hyperthyroidism. CDR3s include the opening cysteine and the closing phenylalanine or tryptophan. Each record gives: V gene, D gene, J gene, CDR3 protein. A D gene is named only where the DNA matches it firmly.

TRBV7-3	NA	TRBJ2-3	CASSVDGRASTDTQYF
TRBV7-9	NA	TRBJ2-7	CASSSPRGRGNYEQYF
TRBV7-2	NA	TRBJ1-6	CASSPLLEPNSPLHF
TRBV6-6	NA	TRBJ2-3	CASSYSGPSHTQYF
TRBV20-1	NA	TRBJ1-2	CSARDSRRRRNGYTF
TRBV29-1	TRBD2	TRBJ2-1	CSVATMGEGPGDEQFF
TRBV29-1	NA	TRBJ2-3	CSVEGLLRGTTTDTQYF
TRBV20-1	NA	TRBJ2-3	CSASSESTDTQYF
TRBV2	NA	TRBJ2-7	CASCSQGSSSYEQYF
TRBV6-2/TRBV6-3	TRBD2	TRBJ2-1	CASSSQLAANEQFF
TRBV11-2	TRBD2	TRBJ2-1	CASSFRGSSYNEQFF
TRBV6-1	NA	TRBJ1-1	CASSDGAGLWTEAFF
TRBV20-1	NA	TRBJ1-1	CSASGLRANTEAFF
TRBV13	TRBD2	TRBJ2-7	CASSPRTSGTEAGEQYF
TRBV13	TRBD2	TRBJ2-7	CASSLVGRGAGDYEQYF
TRBV7-2	NA	TRBJ1-2	CASSFRNGNYGYTF
TRBV20-1	NA	TRBJ1-5	CSARVRRWDGEGQPQHF
TRBV11-3	TRBD1	TRBJ2-5	CASSFGTGGGTQYF
TRBV28	NA	TRBJ1-5	CASSLRTGLAPQHF
TRBV7-2	TRBD2	TRBJ2-3	CASSSRLAGLTDTQYF
TRBV2	NA	TRBJ2-5	CASMGTSGTQYF
TRBV7-9	TRBD2	TRBJ2-1	CASSETSGKLSYNEQFF
TRBV19	NA	TRBJ1-5	CASSITVGTVQHF
TRBV3-1	NA	TRBJ2-5	CASRQDPWPQETQYF
TRBV6-2/TRBV6-3	NA	TRBJ1-3	CASRKQGNTIYF
TRBV27	TRBD1	TRBJ2-5	CASSLSGGPLETQYF
TRBV20-1	TRBD1	TRBJ2-7	CSAADRGRGEQYF